One sample yielded the 28 T cell receptor beta chains listed below, sequenced in a study of vaccination effects on CD4 cells after COVID-19. The method was immunoSEQ multiplex PCR; TCRdb's version includes in-frame clones alone and lacks a portion of them. The profile shows around 69,000 clones, 70% to 85% of them singletons. These receptors lack a known antigen. After less than twelve days in culture, the CD4+ T cells were isolated. Everyone in the study got two shots of either the BNT162b2 or mRNA-1273 vaccine. This specimen was CD4+ T cells from PBMCs cultured without peptide, taken after COVID-19 vaccination. These receptors all come from a human donor who received a COVID-19 vaccine.

The V gene is TRBV2, the J gene TRBJ2-3; D is unclear. This CDR3 region has 15 residues. V gave up 0 bases and J gave up 2 bases, with 9 bases separating them. Looked up from germline, CDR1 is SNHLY and CDR2 is FYNNEI. The CDR3 protein is CASSEALWVTDTQYF. In DNA, the CDR3 is TGTGCCAGCAGTGAAGCGCTTTGGGTCACAGATACGCAGTATTTT.

The chain is built from TRBV5-8 and TRBJ2-3; 10 bases fit TRBD2. The CDR3 is 19 amino acids. Germline CDR1 SGHTS, CDR2 YDEGEE. The trim removed 7 bases at V and 0 bases at J, leaving 17 bases unmatched. The DNA of the CDR3 is TGTGCCAGCCCCAGGGCCCCAGCGGGGGGGCCTCCGAGCACAGATACGCAGTATTTT. Residues: CASPRAPAGGPPSTDTQYF.

The V call is TRBV30, the J call TRBJ2-2, with a tentative D call TRBD1 (5 bases). The CDR3 loop spans 14 amino acids. Germline V CDR1 and CDR2: GTSNPN, SVGIG (reference sequence). Trimming stripped 3 bases from V and 1 base from J, with 9 bases between. CDR3 nucleotide sequence: TGTGCCTGGAGGACAGCCTTGAACACCGGGGAGCTGTTTTTT. It encodes CAWRTALNTGELFF.

CDR3 nucleotide sequence: TGTGCCAGCAGTGCCTTTGGACAGGGGGCAGGAAATACGCAGTATTTT. Translation: CASSAFGQGAGNTQYF. The rearrangement joins TRBV6-4 to TRBJ2-3, with 11 nucleotides matching TRBD1. The ends lost 4 bases at V and 7 bases at J; junction bases unmatched: 10. Germline CDR1 is MRHNA and CDR2 is SNTAGT. This CDR3 is built from 16 residues.

V is TRBV14 and J is TRBJ1-2, with 8 positions matching TRBD1. Germline-derived CDR1 and CDR2 are SGHDN and FVKESK. The CDR3 length is 14 residues. Losses at the gene ends were 4 bases for V and 0 bases for J; bases not matched to a gene: 1. The CDR3 is CASSRDRTNYGYTF. In DNA, the CDR3 is TGTGCCAGCAGCCGGGACAGGACTAACTATGGCTACACCTTC.

The chain employs TRBV20-1 and TRBJ1-3; D ambiguous. Germline CDR1 DFQATT, CDR2 SNEGSKA (reference sequence). Trimming shortened V by 5 bases and J by 5 bases, and 7 bases separated the two germline ends. The length of the CDR3 is 11 residues. The CDR3 bases are TGCAGTGCTCTCGGCCGAAACACCATATATTTT. As protein: CSALGRNTIYF.

This clone was picked up one time. The V and J genes are TRBV7-8 and TRBJ2-7, with no clear D. Germline lookup yields CDR1 SGHVS and CDR2 FQNEAQ. This CDR3 is built from 14 residues. Trimming pared 3 bases from V and 3 bases from J, leaving 12 bases between. CDR3: CASSFSPVGYEQYV. The DNA of the CDR3 is TGTGCCAGCAGCTTTTCACCGGTGGGCTACGAGCAGTACGTC.

This clone was detected only a few times. The chain joins TRBV7-3 to TRBJ1-6; TRBD1 matches 7 bases. The germline gives CDR1 SGHTA, CDR2 FQGTGA. The trim removed 8 bases at V and 5 bases at J, leaving 6 bases unmatched. The CDR3 sequence is 14 residues long. In nucleotides, the CDR3 is TGTGCCAGCGCAAGACAGGGAAATAATTCACCCCTCCACTTT. Protein: CASARQGNNSPLHF.

This clone was counted between two and nine times. J is TRBJ1-1 and V is TRBV5-1; D uncertain. V dropped 6 bases and J dropped 2 bases, with 11 bases sitting between them. The germline gives CDR1 SGHRS, CDR2 YFSETQ. This CDR3 region has 13 residues. The CDR3 sequence is CASKRTANTEAFF. The CDR3 DNA is TGCGCCAGCAAGCGGACGGCTAACACTGAAGCTTTCTTT.

The genes are TRBV29-1 and TRBJ1-4; 8 nucleotides line up with TRBD1. Germline V gene data show CDR1 as SQVTM and CDR2 as ANQGSEA. Losses at the gene ends were 6 bases for V and 8 bases for J; bases not matched to a gene: 8. The CDR3 runs 13 residues. DNA of the CDR3: TGCAGCGTGAAGACAGGGGCGGAGGAAAAACTGTTTTTT. Its translation: CSVKTGAEEKLFF.

This clone was observed a handful of times. This sequence joins TRBV7-8 and TRBJ2-2, with 11 bases lining up with TRBD2. The CDR3 has 15 amino acids. Per the germline V gene, CDR1 is SGHVS and CDR2 is FQNEAQ. With 6 bases clipped from V and 5 bases from J, the junction kept 5 bases outside the gene matches. CDR3 DNA sequence: TGTGCCAGCAGATTACTAGCGGGGGCTACCGGGGAGCTGTTTTTT. This codes for CASRLLAGATGELFF.

The rearrangement uses TRBV5-1 and TRBJ1-3; maybe TRBD1 (5 bases). Trimming cost V 3 bases and J 2 bases, with 15 bases left between them. Germline CDR1 SGHRS, CDR2 YFSETQ. This CDR3 spans 16 amino acids. CDR3: CASSYTGTVTGNTIYF. CDR3 in DNA: TGCGCCAGCAGCTATACCGGGACGGTGACTGGAAACACCATATATTTT. Combining the CDR3 with reference TRBV5-1 and TRBJ1-3 gives the whole variable domain KAGVTQTPRYLIKTRGQQVTLSCSPISGHRSVSWYQQTPGQGLQFLFEYFSETQRNKGNFPGRFSGRQFSNSRSEMNVSTLELGDSALYLCASSYTGTVTGNTIYFGEGSWLTVV.

This clone occurred a few times. The chain couples TRBV10-3 to TRBJ2-7, with D perhaps matching TRBD2 (6 bases). This CDR3 spans 14 amino acids. V lost 6 bases and J 3 bases, leaving 15 bases between the germline ends. Germline V CDR1 and CDR2: ENHRY, SYGVKD. This chain's CDR3 is CAISPGGINYEQYV. The CDR3, as DNA: TGTGCCATCAGCCCCGGGGGTATAAACTACGAGCAGTACGTC.

The CDR3 DNA follows: TGTGCCAGTAGTAAAAGGGGACCGACCGGGACAGGGGGCGCGGGAGATACGCAGTATTTT. It yields the protein CASSKRGPTGTGGAGDTQYF. This chain connects TRBV19 to TRBJ2-3; 12 nucleotides align to TRBD1. Germline V CDR1 and CDR2: LNHDA, SQIVND (reference sequence). There are 20 residues in the CDR3. Trimming at V came to 4 bases and at J to 5 bases, leaving 19 bases not matched to a gene.

The chain carries TRBV3-1 (or the pseudogene TRBV3-2) and TRBJ2-5, with 12 bases that match TRBD2. Germline V gene data show CDR1 as LGHDT and CDR2 as YNNKEL (reference sequence). There are 18 residues in the CDR3. Germline trimming cut 4 bases from V and 2 bases from J; bases unmatched to any gene: 11. CDR3 protein: CASSPLLTSGGHQETQYF. The DNA for the CDR3 is TGTGCCAGCAGCCCCCTCCTTACTAGCGGGGGGCATCAAGAGACCCAGTACTTC.

A single count supports this clone. V usage is TRBV10-3 and J usage is TRBJ1-2; D is possibly TRBD1 (6 bases). This CDR3 spans 17 amino acids. V lost 3 bases and J lost 0, with 17 bases in between. Germline CDR1 reads ENHRY; CDR2 reads SYGVKD. CDR3: CAISDVGRGNSNYGYTF. The CDR3, as DNA: TGTGCCATCAGTGACGTGGGGAGGGGGAATTCTAACTATGGCTACACCTTC.

The chain links TRBV7-8 to TRBJ1-4, with a weak D call TRBD1 (6 bases). CDR1 and CDR2 from the germline V gene are SGHVS and FQNEAQ. This CDR3 region has 19 residues. Trimming pared 5 bases from V and 0 bases from J, leaving 22 bases between. The CDR3 region has the DNA TGTGCCAGCAGCCCCCGGGGGGCGAACCTTCCTCCAACTAATGAAAAACTGTTTTTT. Translating gives CASSPRGANLPPTNEKLFF.

The chain joins TRBV5-1 to TRBJ2-1; the match to TRBD1 covers 8 bases. The V gene end was trimmed by 4 bases and the J gene end by 6 bases; junction bases not matched to a gene: 9. The CDR3 is made up of 15 amino acids. The germline V gene has CDR1 SGHRS and CDR2 YFSETQ. CDR3 protein: CASSPRVDRVNEQFF. The CDR3 bases are TGCGCCAGCAGCCCTCGAGTGGACAGGGTCAATGAGCAGTTCTTC.

The V call is TRBV5-1, the J call TRBJ2-5; D perhaps matches TRBD2 (5 bases). V lost 0 bases to trimming and J lost 4 bases, with 13 bases between them. This CDR3 contains 15 residues. Germline V gene lookup returns CDR1 SGHRS and CDR2 YFSETQ. The CDR3 bases are TGCGCCAGCAGCTTGGTGGGGAGCGCGGGAGAGACCCAGTACTTC. It yields the protein CASSLVGSAGETQYF.

The V gene is TRBV5-4, the J gene TRBJ1-3; TRBD1 agrees at 7 bases. V lost 3 bases to trimming and J lost 2 bases; unmatched junction nucleotides: 2. The CDR3 consists of 14 residues. From germline, CDR1 is SGHNT and CDR2 YYREEE (reference sequence). The DNA for the CDR3 is TGTGCCAGCAGCTGGCAGGGGGCTGGAAACACCATATATTTT. Translated: CASSWQGAGNTIYF.

This clone was recorded a few times. The rearrangement joins TRBV2 to TRBJ2-2; the match to TRBD1 covers 11 bases. CDR3 size: 15 residues. The germline gives CDR1 SNHLY, CDR2 FYNNEI. The V gene end was trimmed by 6 bases and the J gene end by 4 bases; junction bases not matched to a gene: 4. The CDR3 is CASSGQGAGTGELFF. CDR3 sequence (DNA): TGTGCCAGCAGCGGACAGGGGGCCGGCACCGGGGAGCTGTTTTTT.

This chain uses TRBV19 with TRBJ1-6, with D uncertain. V dropped 4 bases and J dropped 3 bases, with 7 bases sitting between them. The CDR3 sequence is 14 residues long. Germline lookup yields CDR1 LNHDA and CDR2 SQIVND (reference sequence). This CDR3 reads CASSNGVYNSPLHF. In DNA, the CDR3 is TGTGCCAGTAGTAACGGGGTCTATAATTCACCCCTCCACTTT.

This chain joins TRBV19 and TRBJ2-1, with D perhaps given as TRBD1 or TRBD2 (5 bases each). The CDR3 extends over 14 amino acids. Germline V gene data show CDR1 as LNHDA and CDR2 as SQIVND (reference sequence). The ends were cut back, 5 bases at V and 6 bases at J, with 14 bases in the middle. In DNA form, the CDR3 reads TGTGCCAGTAGTCCGCCCGGGACCTCCAATGAGCAGTTCTTC. Translated: CASSPPGTSNEQFF.

V is TRBV14 and J is TRBJ2-1, with unresolved D. CDR3 length: 14 amino acids. From germline, CDR1 is SGHDN and CDR2 FVKESK. Trimming took off 6 bases at V and 7 bases at J, with 16 bases between the two ends. CDR3 residues: CASSLMRFGNEQFF. The CDR3 nucleotides read TGTGCCAGCAGTTTGATGAGGTTCGGGAATGAGCAGTTCTTC.

The chain joins TRBV4-1 to TRBJ2-3; D is unresolved. Trimming left V 3 bases short and J 4 bases short, with 11 bases between. The CDR3 spans 14 residues. The germline CDR1 and CDR2 sequences are MGHRA and YSYEKL. CDR3 DNA: TGCGCCAGCAGCCAGGTGGTAGCCGCAGATACGCAGTATTTT. Translating gives CASSQVVAADTQYF.

The chain links TRBV6-4 to TRBJ2-3; no firm D call. This CDR3 comprises 14 residues. Trimming stripped 8 bases from V and 4 bases from J, with 16 bases between. Germline V gene sequence: CDR1 MRHNA, CDR2 SNTAGT. The CDR3, as DNA: TGTGCCAGCTCCCTCGGGTTTGAGTCAGATACGCAGTATTTT. Translating it yields CASSLGFESDTQYF.

In this sample, this clone turned up a few times. The chain links TRBV30 to TRBJ1-2; perhaps TRBD1 as D (5 bases). The CDR3 runs 15 residues. The germline gives CDR1 GTSNPN, CDR2 SVGIG (reference sequence). V lost 7 bases to trimming and J lost 2 bases, with 20 bases between them. This CDR3 is CALNGGSTMNYGYTF. The CDR3, as DNA: TGTGCCTTAAACGGGGGGTCGACCATGAACTATGGCTACACCTTC.

This chain uses TRBV5-6 with TRBJ2-7; D might be TRBD2 (5 bases). The CDR3 extends over 13 amino acids. Trimming cost V 0 bases and J 4 bases, with 8 bases left between them. Germline CDR1 reads SGHDT; CDR2 reads YYEEEE. The CDR3 DNA reads as TGTGCCAGCAGCTTGGCCGGGGTGTACGAGCAGTACGTC. Translated: CASSLAGVYEQYV.